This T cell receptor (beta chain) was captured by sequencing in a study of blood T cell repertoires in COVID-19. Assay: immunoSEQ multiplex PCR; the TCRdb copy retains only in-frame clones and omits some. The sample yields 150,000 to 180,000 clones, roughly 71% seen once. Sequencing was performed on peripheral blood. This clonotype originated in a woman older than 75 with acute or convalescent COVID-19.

The CDR3 region has the DNA TGTGCCAGCAGTTCATTACAGGGTTCCATTAACACTGAAGCTTTCTTT. Translated: CASSSLQGSINTEAFF. V is TRBV27 and J is TRBJ1-1, with D possibly TRBD1 on 6 matching bases. Trimming pared 4 bases from V and 2 bases from J, leaving 17 bases between. This CDR3 has 16 amino acids. Germline V gene lookup returns CDR1 MNHEY and CDR2 SMNVEV (reference sequence).